This TCR beta chain was obtained from a study of Ad26.COV2.S vaccination and SARS-CoV-2 variants (dated by TCRdb to the early 2020s). In terms of the full investigation: Vaccine-arm donors were drawn from COV1001, a multicentre, randomized, double-blind, placebo-controlled phase I-IIa trial of Ad26.COV2.S in healthy adults. Ad26.COV2.S was administered intramuscularly at a dose of 5x10^10 or 1x10^11 viral particles, either as one shot or as two shots given 56 days apart. Sequencing of the TCRbeta repertoire served to evaluate the specificity and breadth of SARS-CoV-2-reactive T cell receptors following Ad26.COV2.S vaccination. A total of approximately 32 samples were included in the TCR-sequenced set, comprising roughly 20 Ad26.COV2.S vaccine recipients, 5 placebo recipients and 8 SARS-CoV-2 convalescent individuals. Trial participants were randomized into five groups of five: low-dose or high-dose Ad26.COV2.S given once or twice, or placebo on both occasions. Blinding of investigators to trial group allocation was maintained during experiments and outcome assessment. On the study overall, not on this receptor specifically: Substantial breadth of spike-specific CD8+ and CD4+ T cell responses was reported after vaccination. Higher spike-specific TCR breadth was observed in Ad26.COV2.S recipients than in placebo recipients (P = 0.0014). It was noted by the authors that total T cell responses may have been underestimated by the TCR breadth and depth analyses. The study lacked the statistical power to compare responses across vaccine doses or regimens. Vaccine and placebo recipients had similar non-spike TCR breadth, a finding consistent with the vaccine containing only spike.

The immunoSEQ Assay was the method used to sequence TCRbeta CDR3 regions. After extraction, genomic DNA underwent amplification by bias-controlled multiplex PCR, followed by high-throughput sequencing. On the study's bioinformatics: To quantify the absolute abundance of each unique TCRbeta CDR3 region, sequences were collapsed and filtered. T cell fraction was estimated by normalizing TCRbeta template counts to usable DNA, with usable DNA measured through amplification of reference genes found in all nucleated cells. Repertoire TCRs were annotated as SARS-CoV-2-specific by exact matching of V gene, CDR3 amino acid sequence and J gene to a known reactive TCR set. The reference SARS-CoV-2 TCR set was derived from MIRA and filtered for enrichment in COVID-19-positive ImmuneCODE repertoires, a step that removed public or cross-reactive TCRs. Drawing on the MIRA antigens, annotated TCRs were analysed further at the level of specific ORF or position within ORF. Breadth was defined as annotated unique rearrangements over total unique productive rearrangements; depth was the summed frequency of those rearrangements. TCR breadth was compared between groups using two-sided Wilcoxon rank-sum tests. The table was pulled from immuneACCESS by TCRdb, which kept in-frame rearrangements only. Such tables lose some clones; where checked, under half of the loss comes from unresolved V genes, and the rest has no known cause. The V and J calls and clone size were taken over from that table, and D and trimming were inferred from the DNA. This sample is represented by about 330,000 clones; roughly 90% of them were singletons. Around 5.5% of the sample rests with the top ten.

Cut back by 4 bases and 1 base, the V and J ends lie 11 bases apart. Per the germline V gene, SGDLS is the CDR1 and YYNGEE is the CDR2. Taken from cysteine to phenylalanine, the CDR3 has 14 residues. Just the 42-base CDR3 DNA is kept, in frame starting at base 1. About this clone: Its antigen target is currently unknown. No clone much larger than this one lies a single base away; base qualities are absent.

In the paper's terms, the treatment or condition label means: approximately 18 received Ad26.COV2.S at low or high dose, single or two shots; several received placebo; per-sample allocation not given. Repertoires of vaccine and placebo recipients were sequenced from samples collected on day 63 after the first injection. In Cohort 1b, around 23 adults aged 18-55 years were enrolled at a single site in Boston, USA, between 29 July and 7 August 2020. Ad26.COV2.S was a replication-incompetent adenovirus type 26 vector expressing a prefusion-stabilized SARS-CoV-2 spike protein from the original Wuhan strain.

The sequence was obtained from a person between 18 and 60 years old who received the Ad26.COV2.S COVID-19 vaccine or a placebo. The chain joins TRBV9 to TRBJ1-1; the D gene is unclear. Material: peripheral blood, obtained in a trial of Ad26.COV2.S vaccine versus placebo. Here is the DNA: TGTGCCAGCAGCCCCTCCGGAGGGAACACTGAAGCTTTCTTT. This is translated as CASSPSGGNTEAFF.